This T cell receptor beta chain was profiled in a study of cytomegalovirus exposure and HLA in healthy donors. Turning to the study itself: The same platform used for the 666 first-cohort repertoires was also used for the 100 to 150 validation repertoires, as a later analysis reported.

The study, taken as a whole, reports: Reportedly, cytomegalovirus status was diagnosed with high sensitivity and specificity. The study recorded 164 TCR beta chains that were cytomegalovirus-associated.

Here immunoSEQ multiplex PCR was the method, and the copy in TCRdb shows in-frame clones only, minus some. The sample comprises 150,000 to 200,000 clones, less than 85% of which are singletons, and about 15% rests with the top ten. The CDR3 extends over 14 amino acids. CDR1 is SGHTA and CDR2 is FQGTGA in the germline V gene. Trimming removed 3 bases at V and 2 bases at J, with 7 bases between. This clone was seen more than once but under ten times. Antigen unknown. The donors were part of the validation cohort, which consisted of over a hundred subjects and was separate from the first cohort of around 620 subjects.

The origin of this receptor is a man aged 18 to 29 in good health and CMV-seropositive. The V call is TRBV7-3, the J call TRBJ2-2; tentative D call: TRBD2 (5 bases). The sequencing sample was made of PBMCs. The DNA for the CDR3 is TGTGCCAGCAGCTTGGACTTTAACACCGGGGAGCTGTTTTTT. Amino acids: CASSLDFNTGELFF.